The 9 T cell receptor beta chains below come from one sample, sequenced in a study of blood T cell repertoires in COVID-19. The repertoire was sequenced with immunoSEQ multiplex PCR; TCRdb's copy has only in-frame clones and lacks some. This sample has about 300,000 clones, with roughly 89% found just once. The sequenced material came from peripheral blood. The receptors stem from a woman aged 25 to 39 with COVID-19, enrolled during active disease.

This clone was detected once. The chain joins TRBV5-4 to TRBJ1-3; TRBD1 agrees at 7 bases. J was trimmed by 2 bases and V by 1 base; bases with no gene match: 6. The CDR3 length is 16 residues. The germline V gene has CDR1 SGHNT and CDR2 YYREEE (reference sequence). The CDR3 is CASSLRGGATGNTIYF. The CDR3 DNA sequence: TGTGCCAGCAGCTTGAGAGGGGGCGCGACTGGAAACACCATATATTTT.

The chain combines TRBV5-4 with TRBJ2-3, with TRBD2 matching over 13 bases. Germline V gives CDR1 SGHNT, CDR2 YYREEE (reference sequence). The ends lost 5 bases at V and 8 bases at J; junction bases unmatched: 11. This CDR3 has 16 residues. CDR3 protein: CASSPATSGGRGTQYF. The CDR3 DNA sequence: TGTGCCAGCAGTCCTGCGACTAGCGGGGGGCGGGGTACGCAGTATTTT.

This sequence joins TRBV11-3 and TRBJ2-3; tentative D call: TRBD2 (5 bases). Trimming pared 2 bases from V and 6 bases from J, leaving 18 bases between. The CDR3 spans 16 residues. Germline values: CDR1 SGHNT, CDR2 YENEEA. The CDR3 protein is CASSLYSAPVTDTQYF. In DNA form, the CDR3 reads TGTGCCAGCAGCTTATATAGCGCACCCGTTACGGATACGCAGTATTTT.

CDR3 nucleotides: TGTGCCAGCAGCTTGATTGGGACAGTGGGCTCACCCCTCCACTTT. Translating it yields CASSLIGTVGSPLHF. The gene calls are TRBV5-4 and TRBJ1-6; 7 bases agree with TRBD1. This CDR3 spans 15 amino acids. The germline V gene has CDR1 SGHNT and CDR2 YYREEE (reference sequence). V shed 1 base and J 10 bases; nucleotides not matched to a gene: 8.

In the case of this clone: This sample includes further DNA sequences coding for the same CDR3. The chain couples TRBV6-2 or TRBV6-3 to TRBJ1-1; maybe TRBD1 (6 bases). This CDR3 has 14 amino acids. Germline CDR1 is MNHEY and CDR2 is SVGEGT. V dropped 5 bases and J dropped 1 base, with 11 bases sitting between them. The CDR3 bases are TGTGCCAGCAGTCCGGGGGGGGCGAACACTGAAGCTTTCTTT. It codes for CASSPGGANTEAFF.

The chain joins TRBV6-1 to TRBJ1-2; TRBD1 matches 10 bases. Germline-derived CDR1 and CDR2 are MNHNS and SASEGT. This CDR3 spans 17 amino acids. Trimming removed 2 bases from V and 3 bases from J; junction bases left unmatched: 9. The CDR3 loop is CASSEISTGGAYYGYTF. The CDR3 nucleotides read TGTGCCAGCAGTGAAATATCGACAGGGGGCGCCTACTATGGCTACACCTTC.

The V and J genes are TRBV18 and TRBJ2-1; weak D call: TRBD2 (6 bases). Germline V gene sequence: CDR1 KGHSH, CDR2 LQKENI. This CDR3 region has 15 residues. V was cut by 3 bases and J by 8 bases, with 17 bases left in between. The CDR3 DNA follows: TGTGCCAGCTCACCGTTGGCGGGGCAGAGGGATGAGCAGTTCTTC. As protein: CASSPLAGQRDEQFF. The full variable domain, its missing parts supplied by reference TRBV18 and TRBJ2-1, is NAGVMQNPRHLVRRRGQEARLRCSPMKGHSHVYWYRQLPEEGLKFMVYLQKENIIDESGMPKERFSAEFPKEGPSILRIQQVVRGDSAAYFCASSPLAGQRDEQFFGPGTRLTVL.

The CDR3: CASSLGTGSAEAFF. For the CDR3, the DNA is TGCGCCAGCAGCTTGGGGACAGGTAGCGCTGAAGCTTTCTTT. V usage is TRBV5-1 and J usage is TRBJ1-1; TRBD1 matches at 7 bases. J was trimmed by 6 bases and V by 0 bases; bases with no gene match: 5. CDR1 SGHRS and CDR2 YFSETQ come from the germline V gene. This CDR3 is 14 amino acids long.

CDR3 coding DNA: TGTGCCAGCAGCCCCGGACTAGTGGAAAGGGAGACCCAGTACTTC. Its translation: CASSPGLVERETQYF. The chain carries TRBV7-9 and TRBJ2-5, with 7 bases matching TRBD2. V lost 5 bases to trimming and J lost 5 bases; unmatched junction nucleotides: 11. The CDR3 extends over 15 amino acids. CDR1 is SEHNR and CDR2 is FQNEAQ in the germline V gene (reference sequence).